This record covers a single T cell receptor beta chain. Its antigen is not known. Libraries were made from TCR beta cDNA, and they carried unique molecular identifiers. There were roughly 0.95 to 10 million T cells, and 510,000 or so cDNA molecules came from them. TCRdb redid the calling of the PCR reads with MiXCR, one entry per CDR3 protein. The data contain 750,000 to 950,000 distinct CDR3 sequences, roughly half of them seen just once; the ten biggest clones take up around 4.5%. CDR1 is MGHRA and CDR2 is YSYEKL in the germline V gene. The CDR3 covers 16 residues. This record comes from a study of post-analysis software for immune sequencing data. Study at large: The disease courses covered relapsing-remitting, secondary progressive and progressive-relapsing multiple sclerosis.

General study findings and limits: When compared against controls, multiple sclerosis patients showed significantly lower normalized Chao1 diversity. Patients had higher frequencies than controls of roughly five TRBV segments, including TRBV5-6, TRBV5-1 and TRBV20-1. F measure clustering grouped samples strongly by preparation batch.

The source material was blood. This TCR came from a girl aged 10 to 17 with multiple sclerosis. The V and J genes are TRBV4-1 and TRBJ2-5; 9 bases fit TRBD1. The DNA end lines up better with TRBJ2-7; the J call may be wrong. The CDR3 loop is CASSFNQGQGSYEQYF. The CDR3 bases are TGCGCCAGCAGCTTTAACCAGGGACAGGGATCCTACGAGCAGTACTTC.